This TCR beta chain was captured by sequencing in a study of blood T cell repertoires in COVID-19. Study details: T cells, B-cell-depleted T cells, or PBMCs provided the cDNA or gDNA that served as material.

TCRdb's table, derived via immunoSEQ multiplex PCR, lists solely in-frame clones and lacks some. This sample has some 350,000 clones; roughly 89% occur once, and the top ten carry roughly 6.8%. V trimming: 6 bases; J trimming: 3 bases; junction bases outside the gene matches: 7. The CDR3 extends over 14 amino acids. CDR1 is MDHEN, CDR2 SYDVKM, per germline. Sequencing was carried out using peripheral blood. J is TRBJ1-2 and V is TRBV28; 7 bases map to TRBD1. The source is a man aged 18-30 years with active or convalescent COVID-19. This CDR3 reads CASRNSGTDYGYTF. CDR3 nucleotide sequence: TGTGCCAGCAGGAATTCCGGGACAGACTATGGCTACACCTTC.